Here is one T cell receptor beta chain with its context. V was cut by 3 bases and J by 8 bases, with 11 bases left in between. Germline V gene sequence: CDR1 SGDLS, CDR2 YYNGEE. This CDR3 is 12 amino acids long. This table comes from immunoSEQ multiplex PCR, and its TCRdb copy is limited to in-frame clones, with some not included. This sample has 8,500 to 9,500 clones, with over 70% found just once. This sample was included in a study of neoadjuvant anti-PD-1 for oral cavity cancer. The overall study: Patients mostly received three to four biweekly nivolumab doses at 3 mg/kg before surgery.

The time point was: after neoadjuvant nivolumab, at surgical resection. The starting material was PBMCs, obtained after nivolumab (anti-PD-1) treatment. The receptor was derived from a person aged 35-80 years with oral cavity squamous cell carcinoma. The rearrangement joins TRBV9 to TRBJ1-2; D not resolved. In DNA, the CDR3 is TGTGCCAGCAGCGCCAACACTAAGGGCTACACCTTC. Residues: CASSANTKGYTF.